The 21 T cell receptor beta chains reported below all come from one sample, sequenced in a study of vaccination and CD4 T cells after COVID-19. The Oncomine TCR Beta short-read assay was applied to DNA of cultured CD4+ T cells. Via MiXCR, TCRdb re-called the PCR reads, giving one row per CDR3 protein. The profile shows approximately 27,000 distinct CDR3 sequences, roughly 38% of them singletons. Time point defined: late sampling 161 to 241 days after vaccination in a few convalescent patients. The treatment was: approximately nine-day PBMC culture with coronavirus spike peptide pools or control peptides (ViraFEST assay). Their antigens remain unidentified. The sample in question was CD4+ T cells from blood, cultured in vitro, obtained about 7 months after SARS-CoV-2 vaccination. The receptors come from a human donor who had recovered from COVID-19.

The DNA of the CDR3 is TGCGCCAGCAGTGTCTCGAGGTCGGACGAGCAGTACTTC. As protein: CASSVSRSDEQYF. The chain carries TRBV10-2 and TRBJ2-7; no firm D call. V was cut by 4 bases and J by 5 bases, with 12 bases left in between. There are 13 residues in the CDR3. Germline V gene sequence: CDR1 WSHSY, CDR2 SAAADI.

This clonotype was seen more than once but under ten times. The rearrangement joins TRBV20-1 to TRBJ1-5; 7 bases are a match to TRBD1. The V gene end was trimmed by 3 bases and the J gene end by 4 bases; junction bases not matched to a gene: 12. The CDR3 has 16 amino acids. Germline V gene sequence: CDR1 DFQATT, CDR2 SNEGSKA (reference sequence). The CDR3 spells CSASPTTGFGNQPQHF. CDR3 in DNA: TGCAGTGCTAGTCCTACGACAGGGTTTGGGAATCAGCCCCAGCATTTT.

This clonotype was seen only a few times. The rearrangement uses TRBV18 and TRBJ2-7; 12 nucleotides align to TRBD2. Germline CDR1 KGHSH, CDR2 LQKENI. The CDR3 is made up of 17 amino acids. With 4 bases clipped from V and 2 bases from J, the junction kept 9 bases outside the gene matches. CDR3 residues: CASSLGTSGFHTYEQYF. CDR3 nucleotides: TGTGCCAGCTCACTCGGGACTAGCGGGTTCCACACCTACGAGCAGTACTTC.

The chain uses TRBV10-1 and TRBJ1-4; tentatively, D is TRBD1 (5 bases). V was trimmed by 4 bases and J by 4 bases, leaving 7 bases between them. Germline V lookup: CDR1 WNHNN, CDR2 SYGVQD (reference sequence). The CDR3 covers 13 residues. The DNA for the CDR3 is TGCGCCAGCAGTGCGGGACTTAATGAAAAACTGTTTTTT. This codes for CASSAGLNEKLFF.

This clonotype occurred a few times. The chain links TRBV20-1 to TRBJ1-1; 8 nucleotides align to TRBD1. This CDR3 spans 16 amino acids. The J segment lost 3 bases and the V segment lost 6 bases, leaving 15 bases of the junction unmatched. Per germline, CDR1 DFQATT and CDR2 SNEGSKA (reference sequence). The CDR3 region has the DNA TGCAGTGCCATGGACAGGGAATTTCTCACGGACACTGAAGCTTTCTTT. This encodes CSAMDREFLTDTEAFF.

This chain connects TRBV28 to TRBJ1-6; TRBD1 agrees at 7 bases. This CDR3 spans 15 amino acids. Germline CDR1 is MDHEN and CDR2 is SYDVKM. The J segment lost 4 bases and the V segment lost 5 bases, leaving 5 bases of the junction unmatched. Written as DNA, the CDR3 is TGTGCCAGCAGTCCCGGGGACAGATATAATTCACCCCTCCACTTT. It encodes CASSPGDRYNSPLHF.

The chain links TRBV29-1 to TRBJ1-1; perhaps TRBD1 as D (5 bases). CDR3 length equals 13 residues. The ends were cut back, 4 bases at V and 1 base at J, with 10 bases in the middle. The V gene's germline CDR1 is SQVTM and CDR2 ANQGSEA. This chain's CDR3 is CSVGGAENTEAFF. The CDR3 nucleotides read TGCAGCGTTGGCGGGGCGGAGAACACTGAAGCTTTCTTT.

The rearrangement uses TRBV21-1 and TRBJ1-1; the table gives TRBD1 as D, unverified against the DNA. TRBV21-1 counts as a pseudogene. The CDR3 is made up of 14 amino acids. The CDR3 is CASRKGGGWTEAFF. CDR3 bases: TGTGCCAGCAGGAAAGGCGGGGGTTGGACTGAAGCTTTCTTT.

CDR3 amino acids: CATRETSQETQYF. The CDR3 nucleotides are TGTGCCACCCGGGAGACTAGCCAAGAGACCCAGTACTTC. The gene calls are TRBV6-2 or TRBV6-3 and TRBJ2-5, with a tentative D call TRBD2 (6 bases). Germline CDR1 MNHEY, CDR2 SVGEGT. Trimming removed 10 bases from V and 1 base from J, with 13 bases in between. CDR3 length: 13 residues.

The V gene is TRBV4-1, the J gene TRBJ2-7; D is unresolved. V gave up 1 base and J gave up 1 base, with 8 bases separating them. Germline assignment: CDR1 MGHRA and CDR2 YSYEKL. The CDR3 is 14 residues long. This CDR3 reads CASSQAEQSYEQYF. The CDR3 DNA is TGCGCCAGCAGCCAAGCCGAGCAGTCCTACGAGCAGTACTTC.

CDR3 nucleotides: TGTGCCAGCAGTAACCCCGCGCTAGCGGGGAGCTCCTACGAGCAGTACTTC. Encoded protein: CASSNPALAGSSYEQYF. The J gene is TRBJ2-7, the V gene TRBV28; 9 nucleotides match TRBD2. This CDR3 has 17 amino acids. The germline gives CDR1 MDHEN, CDR2 SYDVKM. Losses at the gene ends were 5 bases for V and 0 bases for J; bases not matched to a gene: 11.

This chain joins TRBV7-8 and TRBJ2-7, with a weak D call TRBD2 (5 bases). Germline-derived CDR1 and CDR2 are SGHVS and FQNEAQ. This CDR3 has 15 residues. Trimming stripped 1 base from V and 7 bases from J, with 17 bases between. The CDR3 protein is CASSLGGSTSREQYF. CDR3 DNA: TGTGCCAGCAGCTTAGGAGGGTCCACGAGTCGGGAGCAGTACTTC.

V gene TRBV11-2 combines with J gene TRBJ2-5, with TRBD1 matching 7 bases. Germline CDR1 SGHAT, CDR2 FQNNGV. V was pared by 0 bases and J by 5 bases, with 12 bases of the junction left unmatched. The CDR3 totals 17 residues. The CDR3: CASSLDPRPNRGETQYF. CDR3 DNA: TGTGCCAGCAGCTTAGATCCTAGACCCAACAGGGGTGAGACCCAGTACTTC.

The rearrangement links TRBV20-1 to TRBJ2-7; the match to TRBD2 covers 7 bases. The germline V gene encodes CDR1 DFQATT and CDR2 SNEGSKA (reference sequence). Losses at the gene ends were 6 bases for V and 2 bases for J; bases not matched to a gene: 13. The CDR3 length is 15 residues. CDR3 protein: CSAEVWGGSTYEQYF. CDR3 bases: TGCAGTGCCGAAGTTTGGGGCGGGAGCACCTACGAGCAGTACTTC.

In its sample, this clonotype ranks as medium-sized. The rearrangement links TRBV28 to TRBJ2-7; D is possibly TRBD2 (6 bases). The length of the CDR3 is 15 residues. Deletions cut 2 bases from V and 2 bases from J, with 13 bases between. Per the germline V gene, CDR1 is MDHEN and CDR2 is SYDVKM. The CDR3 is CASSLPGTGAYEQYF. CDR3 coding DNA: TGTGCCAGCAGTTTACCAGGGACTGGGGCCTACGAGCAGTACTTC.

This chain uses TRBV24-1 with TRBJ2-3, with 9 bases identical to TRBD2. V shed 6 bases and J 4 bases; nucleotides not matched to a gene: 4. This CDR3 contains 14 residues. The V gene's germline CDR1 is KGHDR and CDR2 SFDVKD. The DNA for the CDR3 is TGTGCCACCAGTCGGGCGGGAGGGGCAGATACGCAGTATTTT. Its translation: CATSRAGGADTQYF.

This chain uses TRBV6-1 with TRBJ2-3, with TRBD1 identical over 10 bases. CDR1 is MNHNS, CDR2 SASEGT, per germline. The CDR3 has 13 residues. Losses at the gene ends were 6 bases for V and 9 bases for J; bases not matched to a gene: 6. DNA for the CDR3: TGTGCCAGCAGAGAGACAGGGGGCAGAACGCAGTATTTT. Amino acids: CASRETGGRTQYF.

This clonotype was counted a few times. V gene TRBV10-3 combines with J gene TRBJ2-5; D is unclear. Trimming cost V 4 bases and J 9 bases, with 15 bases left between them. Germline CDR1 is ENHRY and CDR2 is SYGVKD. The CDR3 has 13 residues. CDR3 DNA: TGTGCCATCAGTGGGGCGGAAGAGATGGCCCAGTACTTC. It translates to CAISGAEEMAQYF.

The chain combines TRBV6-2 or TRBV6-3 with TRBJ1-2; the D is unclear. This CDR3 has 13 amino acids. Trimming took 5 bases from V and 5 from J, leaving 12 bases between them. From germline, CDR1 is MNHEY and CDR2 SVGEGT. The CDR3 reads CASSPRGWYGYTF. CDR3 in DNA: TGTGCCAGCAGTCCACGGGGTTGGTATGGCTACACCTTC.

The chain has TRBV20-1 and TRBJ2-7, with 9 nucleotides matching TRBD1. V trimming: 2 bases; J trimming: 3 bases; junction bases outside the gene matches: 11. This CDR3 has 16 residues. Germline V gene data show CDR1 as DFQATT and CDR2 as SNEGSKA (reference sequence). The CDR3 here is CSARKFLQGAFYEQYF. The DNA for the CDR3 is TGCAGTGCTAGAAAATTTTTACAGGGGGCGTTCTACGAGCAGTACTTC.

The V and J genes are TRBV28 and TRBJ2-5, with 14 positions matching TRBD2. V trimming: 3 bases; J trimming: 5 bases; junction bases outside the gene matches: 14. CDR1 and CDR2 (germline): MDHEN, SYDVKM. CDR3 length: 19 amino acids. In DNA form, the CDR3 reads TGTGCCAGCAGTTTTCTTGGCCGGGGTGGGACTAGCGGGAGTGAGACCCAGTACTTC. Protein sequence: CASSFLGRGGTSGSETQYF.